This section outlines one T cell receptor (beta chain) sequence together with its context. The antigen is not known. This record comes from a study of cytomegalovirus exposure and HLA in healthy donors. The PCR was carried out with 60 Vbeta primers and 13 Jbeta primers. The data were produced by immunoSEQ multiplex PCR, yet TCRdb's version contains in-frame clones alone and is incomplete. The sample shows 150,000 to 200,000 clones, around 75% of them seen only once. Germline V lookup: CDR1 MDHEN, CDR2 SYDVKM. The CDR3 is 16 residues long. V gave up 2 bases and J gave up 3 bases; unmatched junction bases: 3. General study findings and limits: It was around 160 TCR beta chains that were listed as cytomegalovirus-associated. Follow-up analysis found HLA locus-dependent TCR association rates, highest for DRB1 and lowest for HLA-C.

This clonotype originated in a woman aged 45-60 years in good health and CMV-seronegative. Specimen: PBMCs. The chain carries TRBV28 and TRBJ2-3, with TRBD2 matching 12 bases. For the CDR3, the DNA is TGTGCCAGCAGTTTACTGACTAGCGGGAGAACAGATACGCAGTATTTT. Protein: CASSLLTSGRTDTQYF.